This entry lists 8 T cell receptor beta chains sequenced from one sample in a study of T cell repertoires in cytomegalovirus infection. TCRdb called the reads again in MiXCR, with one record for every CDR3 protein. Of under 350,000 distinct CDR3 sequences in the sample, less than 25% are singletons; the top ten hold roughly a fifth. No antigens are known for them. The specimen was cultured PBMCs, collected from culture after CMV antigen stimulation. The source is a human donor in good health (CMV status not recorded). Some clones in this sample may be carry-over from other donors' samples.

V is TRBV12-3 or TRBV12-4 and J is TRBJ1-1; D not resolved. Deletions cut 3 bases from V and 6 bases from J, with 5 bases between. The CDR3 consists of 11 residues. CDR3 residues: CASSFRAEAFF. The CDR3 bases are TGTGCCAGCAGTTTTCGTGCTGAAGCTTTCTTT.

This clonotype was seen ten or more times. This chain links TRBV7-2 with TRBJ2-1; TRBD2 matches at 8 bases. V was clipped by 5 bases and J by 6 bases; unmatched bases: 9. Germline values: CDR1 SGHTA, CDR2 FQGNSA. CDR3 length equals 15 residues. DNA of the CDR3: TGTGCCAGCAGCCCATTAGCGGGAATGGGCAATGAGCAGTTCTTC. This sequence encodes CASSPLAGMGNEQFF.

This chain connects TRBV5-6 to TRBJ1-2, with TRBD1 identical over 8 bases. The CDR3 has 13 amino acids. From germline, CDR1 is SGHDT and CDR2 YYEEEE. The V segment lost 0 bases and the J segment 7 bases; nucleotides outside the gene matches: 2. CDR3 bases: TGTGCCAGCAGCTTGGCACAGGGGGTTGGCTACACCTTC. Amino acids: CASSLAQGVGYTF. The variable domain in full, completed from reference TRBV5-6 and TRBJ1-2, reads DAGVTQSPTHLIKTRGQQVTLRCSPKSGHDTVSWYQQALGQGPQFIFQYYEEEERQRGNFPDRFSGHQFPNYSSELNVNALLLGDSALYLCASSLAQGVGYTFGSGTRLTVV.

This rearrangement joins TRBV12-3 or TRBV12-4 to TRBJ2-1; D is perhaps TRBD1 or TRBD2 (5 bases each). This CDR3 region has 16 residues. Trimming removed 4 bases from V and 0 bases from J, with 13 bases in between. CDR3 DNA sequence: TGTGCCAGCAGTTCCAGGGACCAAAGCTCCTACAATGAGCAGTTCTTC. This sequence encodes CASSSRDQSSYNEQFF.

This clonotype was detected only a few times. The V and J genes are TRBV5-8 and TRBJ2-2; 9 bases map to TRBD1. Germline V gene data show CDR1 as SGHTS and CDR2 as YDEGEE. This CDR3 is 17 amino acids long. V lost 7 bases, J lost 5 bases, and 15 bases stayed unmatched. CDR3 sequence reads: CASVHEPGQGLTGELFF. CDR3 DNA: TGTGCCAGCGTCCATGAACCGGGACAGGGACTTACCGGGGAGCTGTTTTTT.

This chain uses TRBV27 with TRBJ1-5; D might be TRBD1 (5 bases). Germline V gives CDR1 MNHEY, CDR2 SMNVEV (reference sequence). Between the trimmed V and J ends, which lost 5 bases and 2 bases, there was a span of 19 bases. This CDR3 is 17 amino acids long. DNA for the CDR3: TGTGCCAGCAGTCTTTGGGGGGGAACTGTAGGCAATCAGCCCCAGCATTTT. This sequence encodes CASSLWGGTVGNQPQHF.

The V gene is TRBV20-1, the J gene TRBJ1-1; a weak D match, TRBD1 (6 bases). Trimming cost V 6 bases and J 3 bases, with 17 bases left between them. The CDR3 spans 14 residues. Per germline, CDR1 DFQATT and CDR2 SNEGSKA (reference sequence). As DNA, the CDR3 is TGCAGTGCCATCAACGGGGGGGGCGACACTGAAGCTTTCTTT. Protein sequence: CSAINGGGDTEAFF.

Concerning this clonotype itself: A much larger clone differs by one base, so this may be a read error. The rearrangement uses TRBV7-9 and TRBJ1-1; a weak D match, TRBD1 (6 bases). The CDR3 is 15 amino acids. Germline-derived CDR1 and CDR2 are SEHNR and FQNEAQ (reference sequence). CDR3 in amino acids: CTSSLVSRGIAEAFF. CDR3 bases: TGTACCAGCAGCTTAGTTTCAAGGGGGATAGCTGAAGCTTTCTTT.